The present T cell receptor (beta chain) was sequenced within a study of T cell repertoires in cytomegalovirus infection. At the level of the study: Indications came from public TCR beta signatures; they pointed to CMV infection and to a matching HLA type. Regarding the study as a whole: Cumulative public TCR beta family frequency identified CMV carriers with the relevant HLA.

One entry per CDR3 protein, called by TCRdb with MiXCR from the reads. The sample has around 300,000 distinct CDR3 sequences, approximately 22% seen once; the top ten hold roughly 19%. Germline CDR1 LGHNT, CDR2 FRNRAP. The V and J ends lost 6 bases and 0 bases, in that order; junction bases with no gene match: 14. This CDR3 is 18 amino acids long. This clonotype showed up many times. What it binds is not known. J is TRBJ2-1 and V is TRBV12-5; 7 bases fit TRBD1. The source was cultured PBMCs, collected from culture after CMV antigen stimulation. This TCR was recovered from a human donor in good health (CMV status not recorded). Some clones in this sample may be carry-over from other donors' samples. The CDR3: CASGRHTGTASSYNEQFF. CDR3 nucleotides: TGTGCTAGTGGGCGGCATACCGGGACAGCGAGCTCCTACAATGAGCAGTTCTTC.